This TCR beta chain was sequenced in a study of blood T cells in healthy people across ages. Germline-derived CDR1 and CDR2 are WSHSY and SAAADI. This CDR3 has 13 amino acids. Between the trimmed V and J ends, which lost 4 bases and 3 bases, there was a span of 10 bases. The sample holds many counts of this clonotype. Its target is not known. A second PCR of about 6 to 12 cycles used a sample-barcoded 5' primer and a J-beta primer mix. All cDNA molecules were each tagged by a template-switch adaptor with 12 random nucleotides. MiXCR was run by TCRdb on the 5' RACE reads, yielding one entry per CDR3 protein. The sample records hundreds of thousands of distinct CDR3 sequences, about 53% being singletons. Findings of the study overall: What prevented conclusive comparison of naive and antigen-experienced cells was that PBMCs were unsorted.

Sequencing input: blood. The chain couples TRBV10-2 to TRBJ2-7, with D possibly TRBD2 on 5 matching bases. The sequence was obtained from an older man in good health. The CDR3 region is CASSVPGVYEQYF. The CDR3 nucleotides read TGCGCCAGCAGTGTCCCCGGGGTCTACGAGCAGTACTTC.